These T cell receptor beta chains were read from a single sample in a study of blood T cell repertoires in COVID-19. The assay was immunoSEQ multiplex PCR, and TCRdb's table has in-frame clones only and misses some. The sample consists of around 60,000 clones, over 75% of them appearing once. Source material: peripheral blood. The receptors derive from a woman at least 80 years old with active COVID-19. CDR3s include the opening cysteine and the closing phenylalanine or tryptophan. Fields, in order: clone size, V gene, D gene, J gene, CDR3 DNA, CDR3 protein. D genes are given only for firm matches. Expanded clones get a size class; other rows say once, few or many, or leave the size out.

-	TRBV7-2	-	TRBJ2-7	TGTGCCAGCAGCTTAGGGGCAGACTCCTACGAGCAGTACTTC	CASSLGADSYEQYF
once	TRBV3-1/TRBV3-2	-	TRBJ2-5	TGTGCCAGCAGCCAAGGGTGGACATCAGAGACCCAGTACTTC	CASSQGWTSETQYF
-	TRBV4-1	TRBD1	TRBJ1-1	TGCGCCAGCAGCCAAGCCGGACAGGGGGGAGCTTTCTTT	CASSQAGQGGAFF
-	TRBV5-1	-	TRBJ2-2	TGCGCCAGCAGCTCCGGTGGAGGTCCCTCGAACACCGGGGAGCTGTTTTTT	CASSSGGGPSNTGELFF
-	TRBV30	-	TRBJ1-5	TGTGCCCTCAGCGGGGGGAGCAATCAGCCCCAGCATTTT	CALSGGSNQPQHF
-	TRBV24-1	-	TRBJ2-5	TGTGCCACCAGTGATCCGGGGCAAGAGACCCAGTACTTC	CATSDPGQETQYF
-	TRBV19	TRBD2	TRBJ2-2	TGTGCCAGTAGTATAAGCGGGGGGGCCGGGGAGCTGTTTTTT	CASSISGGAGELFF
-	TRBV14	TRBD1	TRBJ2-7	TGTGCCAGCAGCCCCTGGACAGGGACCTACGAGCAGTACTTC	CASSPWTGTYEQYF
-	TRBV3-1/TRBV3-2	TRBD1	TRBJ1-2	TGTGCCAGCAGCCCAGAGGGGGCCTATGGCTACACCTTC	CASSPEGAYGYTF
-	TRBV6-5	TRBD1	TRBJ2-2	TGTGCCTCCCAGCGACAGGGGAACACCGGGGAGCTGTTTTTT	CASQRQGNTGELFF
-	TRBV28	-	TRBJ2-5	TGTGCCAGCAGTTTAGCGGCAGGGAAAAGGGAGACCCAGTACTTC	CASSLAAGKRETQYF
-	TRBV6-5	-	TRBJ1-4	TGTGCCAGCAAGGGAGGGACAACTAATGAAAAACTGTTTTTT	CASKGGTTNEKLFF
-	TRBV21-1	-	TRBJ2-5	TGTGCCAGCAGCAAGGCCGGTAGCGGGAGAGATAATGAGACCCAGTACTTC	CASSKAGSGRDNETQYF
-	TRBV3-1/TRBV3-2	-	TRBJ1-5	TGTGCCAGCAGCCAGTCCGCGAATAGCAATCAGCCCCAGCATTTT	CASSQSANSNQPQHF
-	TRBV7-9	-	TRBJ2-3	TGTGCCAGCAGCTTTACCGGGGGAACTAGCACAGATACGCAGTATTTT	CASSFTGGTSTDTQYF
-	TRBV7-2	TRBD2	TRBJ2-1	TGTGCCAGCAGCTTCTGGACTAGCGGGAGTGTTGAGCAGTTCTTC	CASSFWTSGSVEQFF
-	TRBV7-2	-	TRBJ2-3	TGTGCCAGCAGCAATCTTCCGGATACGCAGTATTTT	CASSNLPDTQYF
-	TRBV6-5	-	TRBJ2-3	TGTGCCAGCAGTTATAGCAACGGAGGCACAGATACGCAGTATTTT	CASSYSNGGTDTQYF